The T cell receptor beta chain described here comes from a study of cytomegalovirus exposure and HLA in healthy donors (dated by TCRdb to about 2017). In terms of the full investigation: An earlier analysis of roughly 610 of the donors reported approximately 260 Gb of sequence data and approximately 120 million unique TCR beta sequences obtained from around 180 million T cells. An early release that covered some 640 HLA-typed donors contained around 300 gigabases of sequencing data and 70 million to 100 million unique TCR sequences. Of the 300 to 450 genotyped donors, 65% to 90% were placed in the genetic ancestry cluster associated with self-reported Caucasian donors. The study aimed to test whether signatures of past pathogen exposure could be identified by cataloging public T cell receptors. The T cell repertoires of 550 to 850 subjects were profiled by immunosequencing and related to cytomegalovirus serostatus. Along with the roughly 670-subject first cohort, a separate validation cohort of over a hundred different subjects was used. The study combined high-throughput TCR immunosequencing, statistical association of individual TCRs with disease status, and machine learning to predict cytomegalovirus infection status. A later analysis re-examined previously published TCR beta repertoires from just over 650 donors and added high-resolution HLA genotyping to investigate patterns of TCR occurrence. The later analysis used no new phenotypic data to find candidate immune exposures, relying instead on TCR beta sequences and their occurrence across donors. An earlier analysis of 587 of the donors used high-throughput TCR beta sequencing to judge whether each TCR beta V gene segment behaved as functional or pseudogenic. Donor age, sex, ethnicity and CMV serostatus were compiled together with the repertoire data. In a later genetic analysis, genome-wide SNP genotypes for about three fifths of the roughly 670 donors were used, and that subset was treated as a discovery cohort. All discovery cohort repertoires had been generated using a single sequencing platform. HLA typing included class I and class II loci at four-digit resolution. The number of donors typed differed by locus, with about 629-630 for A, B, C, DRB1 and DQB1, approximately 500 for DQA1, over 600 for DPA1, and around 460 for DPB1. Roughly five DR-DQ haplotypes were treated as single units for association and clustering because of strong linkage in the cohort. Across 398 genotyped donors of the cohort, an average of about 250,000 unique TCR beta nucleotide sequences per donor were sequenced, and roughly 18% of those sequences were non-productive.

Library prep was done by the immunoSEQ multiplex PCR assay. For the multiplex PCR, a mixture combining 60 forward primers for TCR Vbeta segments and 13 reverse primers for TCR Jbeta segments was used. Amplification of the CDR3 region of rearranged TCR beta genes was performed with a multiplex PCR assay on genomic DNA. The amplified TCR beta libraries were sequenced on the Illumina HiSeq System as 87-base-pair reads. As for the original processing: A later analysis counted approximately 84 million unique TCR beta chains across the 690 or so repertoires, and around 9.9 million of these chains were shared by at least two donors. To remove PCR and sequencing errors, raw reads were error-corrected and collapsed into unique sequences using a nearest-neighbor algorithm that merged closely related sequences. Alignment of CDR3 sequences to IMGT reference sequences was used to assign V, D and J gene segments. For a sequence to be retained, a match of at least six nucleotides to both a V gene segment and a J gene segment was required. Rearrangements were classified as productive when the CDR3 lacked stop codons and remained in frame with V and J, and all other rearrangements were classified as non-productive. CDR3 was defined by IMGT convention, running from the second conserved V-encoded cysteine to the conserved J-encoded phenylalanine. The earlier analysis of 500 to 750 of the donors excluded any sequence lacking an unambiguous match to a single V gene segment. An earlier analysis of almost 600 of the donors classified V segments as functional when productive rearrangements were above 56.7% and as segregating when the standard deviation between donors was above 5%. A statistical classification framework was built to diagnose cytomegalovirus status from the catalog of TCR beta chain sequences. In a later analysis, V and J genes were assigned by comparing TCR nucleotide sequences against IMGT/GENE-DB human TR gene sequences. Using the TCRdist pipeline, a later analysis assigned CDR3 sequences along with most-parsimonious VDJ recombination scenarios. A later analysis defined each TCR beta chain by its CDR3 amino acid sequence plus V-gene family, and excluded reads lacking a unique V-gene family. To address suspected cross-contamination and a sequencing artifact, a later analysis removed around 590 highly shared, low-generation-probability nucleotide sequences. In a later analysis, a clonal expansion index for each public chain was calculated from normalized within-repertoire ranks of inferred template counts. In a later analysis, generation probabilities were computed using a VDJ recombination model fitted to out-of-frame rearrangements, and the results were checked against IGoR. In a later analysis, hypergeometric tests were used to score TCR-TCR, TCR-HLA and TCR-CMV co-occurrence, with a repertoire-size bias correction applied to TCR pairs. In a later analysis, false discovery rates were estimated by permuting HLA or CMV assignments 20 times. In a later analysis, co-occurring TCRs were grouped using DBSCAN, with TCRdist sequence similarity added in when clustering inside HLA-allele-positive subsets. For co-occurrence clustering, repertoires with fewer than 30,000 or more than 120,000 public chains were excluded, along with four to six repertoires with anomalous nucleotide sharing. Imported from immuneACCESS, the table was reduced by TCRdb to in-frame sequences with V and J called. These copies leave out some clones; in studies compared against another copy, an unresolved V gene accounts for under half, and the cause of the remainder is not known. The V and J calls and clone size come from that table; D and trimming were worked out from the DNA. This sample comprises 110,000 to 150,000 clones, 80% to 90% of them detected only once. The ten largest clones take up 3.5% to 5.5% of the sample.

Per the germline V gene, MDHEN is the CDR1 and SYDVKM is the CDR2. V sheds 4 bases and J sheds 2 bases, leaving 11 bases between their ends. Taken from cysteine to phenylalanine, the CDR3 has 14 residues. Only the CDR3 DNA is retained, 42 bases long and in frame from the first base. Broader findings and caveats from the paper: In vitro tests confirmed that a few of the cytomegalovirus-associated TCR beta chains recognize cytomegalovirus antigens. An association between a missense DCLRE1C variant and V-gene and J-gene trimming of TCR beta chains was found in a later genetic analysis and replicated in an independent cohort. Assigning TCR associations to individual alleles was difficult when HLA alleles, especially DR and DQ, strongly co-occurred. Some IMGT-functional V segments, including TRBV6-2 and TRBV6-3, could not be told apart with the 87-base-pair reads, so those segments were excluded. According to a later analysis, parvovirus B19, influenza, CMV and Epstein-Barr virus appeared linked to several top co-occurrence clusters. Specific HLA alleles were associated with more than 15,000 TCR beta sequences at a false discovery rate of 0.05 in a later analysis. In an earlier analysis of more than 500 of the donors, most TCR beta V segments appeared in productive rearrangements about 87% or about 30% of the time, broadly matching IMGT annotations. Immune exposure information for the cohort was limited to CMV serostatus. In a later analysis, HLA-associated TCR beta chains showed more clonal expansion and lower generation probabilities than non-associated chains that were equally common. A cluster of highly shared sequence variants was judged likely to represent a technical artifact of the sequencing pipeline. In a later analysis, the rate of TCR association differed among HLA loci, with DRB1 alleles having the most associated TCRs and HLA-C alleles having the fewest. A later genetic analysis reported fewer N-insertions in productive TCRs among donors in an Asian-associated ancestry cluster than the approximately 700-donor mean. Because HLA typing was unavailable for some donors at each locus, only the typed subset was used in association tests. Only TCR beta chains were sequenced in this cohort, and the absence of alpha or paired-chain data limited detectable features. While some public TCRs were present in many individuals, most TCR sequences turned up only very rarely across donors. Sequencing depth was assumed to be roughly uniform across donors in the presence/absence analyses, though that assumption may not hold. A further reported finding was that TCR beta sequences accurately predicted the HLA-A and HLA-B alleles for most subjects in the first cohort. The earlier analysis of 587 of the donors excluded 15 to 20 rarely observed V segments, including chromosome 9 orphons, because counts were too low. The classifier was reported to diagnose cytomegalovirus status with high specificity and sensitivity in both the original cohort and the validation cohort. Most CMV-associated TCR beta chains appeared to be HLA-restricted in a later analysis, and the HLA associations seemed to be driven largely by CMV exposure. Correlated functional status among segregating V segments might be attributable to linkage disequilibrium, but an unknown experimental factor could not be ruled out. The authors suggested that the approach could potentially be generalized to other disease states and immunological phenotypes. The study gave a list of 150 to 200 TCR beta chains associated with cytomegalovirus.

In total, fewer than 750 healthy bone marrow donors made up the cohort. At the time of sampling, every cohort member was nominally healthy, though immune exposures that went unrecorded were likely present. The donor tested CMV seropositive and was one of the 289 seropositive cohort members. A peripheral blood sample was provided by each donor, and peripheral blood mononuclear cells were used for TCR beta sequencing. The Qiagen DNeasy Blood Extraction Kit was used to extract genomic DNA from the blood cell samples. About this clone itself: The antigen it binds to is not known. Per-nucleotide qualities are absent, and no much larger clonotype sits a single base away.

This TCR was sampled from a woman between 35 and 50 years old in good health and CMV-seropositive. The sample comprised PBMCs. The chain links TRBV28 with TRBJ1-2; 6 matching bases give a weak D call of TRBD1. Here is the DNA: TGTGCCAGCAGTTCAGGGGCGTCCAACTATGGCTACACCTTC. Translated, this gives CASSSGASNYGYTF.